Presented here are 4 T cell receptor beta chains from one specimen sequenced in a study of T-cell memory formation after mild COVID-19. Using its own MiXCR run on the 5' RACE reads, TCRdb lists one record per CDR3 protein. The sample includes approximately 240,000 distinct CDR3 sequences, about a sixth of them seen just once. Sequenced material: PBMCs or a T cell subset sorted from them (not recorded which). These receptors originate from a man younger than 35 who had mild COVID-19 (a few samples of this study predate the infection). Cell type and time point are not known.

The chain links TRBV7-2 to TRBJ2-7, with TRBD1 as a possible D gene (7 bases). The germline V gene has CDR1 SGHTA and CDR2 FQGNSA. V gave up 4 bases and J gave up 5 bases, with 15 bases separating them. The CDR3 totals 14 residues. The CDR3 region is CASSSGDSVHEQYF. The CDR3, as DNA: TGTGCCAGCAGCTCGGGGGACAGTGTCCACGAGCAGTACTTC.

This clonotype was counted only a few times. The chain combines TRBV14 with TRBJ1-4, with D perhaps TRBD1 (5 bases). CDR1 is SGHDN, CDR2 FVKESK, per germline. CDR3 size: 18 residues. Trimming left V 1 base short and J 4 bases short, with 19 bases between. CDR3 amino acids: CASSQGEGAQEINEKLFF. The CDR3 DNA reads as TGTGCCAGCAGCCAAGGAGAAGGGGCCCAAGAAATTAATGAAAAACTGTTTTTT. Filled out from reference TRBV14 and TRBJ1-4, the complete variable domain reads EAGVTQFPSHSVIEKGQTVTLRCDPISGHDNLYWYRRVMGKEIKFLLHFVKESKQDESGMPNNRFLAERTGGTYSTLKVQPAELEDSGVYFCASSQGEGAQEINEKLFFGSGTQLSVL.

There are a few counts of this clonotype. The chain is built from TRBV4-3 and TRBJ1-4; D gene uncertain. This CDR3 has 16 amino acids. Trimming stripped 4 bases from V and 4 bases from J, with 16 bases between. Germline CDR1 LGHNA, CDR2 YSLEER. The CDR3 region is CASSPAWPNLNEKLFF. The CDR3 bases are TGCGCCAGCAGCCCCGCCTGGCCGAACCTTAATGAAAAACTGTTTTTT.

The V and J genes are TRBV10-3 and TRBJ2-5; 8 bases agree with TRBD1. Germline V lookup: CDR1 ENHRY, CDR2 SYGVKD. Trimming took 5 bases from V and 2 from J; bases not matched to a gene: 16. The CDR3 loop spans 18 amino acids. CDR3 DNA sequence: TGTGCCATCAGTCTAGAAAAGAACAGGGGGAGGTGGCAAGAGACCCAGTACTTC. Its protein product is CAISLEKNRGRWQETQYF.